This entry describes one TCR beta chain. Compared with germline, one end of the junction differs, possibly owing to a read error. Priming of first-strand cDNA relied on TRAV- and TRBV-specific primers (covering alpha and beta chains). With a V-primer adapter and a constant-region primer, TCRs were amplified for 20 PCR cycles. A single record per CDR3 protein comes from TCRdb applying MiXCR to the reads. The sample has approximately 45,000 distinct CDR3 sequences; 25% are singletons. The time point denotes: after trial treatment. Described treatment: LDRT plus nivolumab, ipilimumab, low-dose cyclophosphamide and aspirin (RACIN trial). In the RACIN dose-escalation trial, donors got nivolumab plus ipilimumab with aspirin, cyclophosphamide and radiotherapy. The CDR3 contains 13 residues. Per the germline V gene, CDR1 is SGHDN and CDR2 is FVKESK. This sample is part of a study of low-dose radiotherapy and immunotherapy resistance in tumors.

The chain recombines TRBV14 with TRBJ1-6; TRBD1 is a possible D gene (5 bases). The sequence derives from a male donor with prostate cancer. The sample was PBMCs, taken after low-dose radiotherapy plus immunotherapy. The chain's CDR3 is CASSQLGGSPLYF. The DNA for the CDR3 is TGTGCCAGCAGCCAATTGGGGGGTTCACCCCTCTACTTT.